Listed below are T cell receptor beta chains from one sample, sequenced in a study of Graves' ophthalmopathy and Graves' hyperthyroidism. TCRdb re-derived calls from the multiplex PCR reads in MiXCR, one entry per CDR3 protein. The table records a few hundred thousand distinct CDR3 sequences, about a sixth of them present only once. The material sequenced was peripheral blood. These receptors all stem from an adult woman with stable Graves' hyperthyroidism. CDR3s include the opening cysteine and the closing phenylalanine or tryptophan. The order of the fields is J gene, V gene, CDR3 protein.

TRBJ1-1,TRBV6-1,CASRKPGRSEAFF
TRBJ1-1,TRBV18,CASSPSLGDTEAFF
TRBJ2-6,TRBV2,CASRLETGSGANVLTF
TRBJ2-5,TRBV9,CASSVALRDGQETQYF
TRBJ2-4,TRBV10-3,CAIRREAPGNIQYF
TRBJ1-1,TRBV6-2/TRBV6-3,CASSYPGAEAFF
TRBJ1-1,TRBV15,CATSRDLMGAEAFF
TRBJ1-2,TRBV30,CAWRGVSPVSGYTF
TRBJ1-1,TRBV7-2,CASSLLTVSSTEAFF
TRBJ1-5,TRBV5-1,CASSLGGGGQPQHF
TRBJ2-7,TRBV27,CASTPEWVGMSEQYF
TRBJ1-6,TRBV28,CASSTPQGAGSPLHF
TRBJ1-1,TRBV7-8,CASSSLAGAGTEAFF
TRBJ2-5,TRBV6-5,CASSRVAGLGETQYF
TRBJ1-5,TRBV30,CAWRRTGSNQPQHF
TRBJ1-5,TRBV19,CASSMPEVGQPQHF
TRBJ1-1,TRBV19,CASSQGTVPEAFF
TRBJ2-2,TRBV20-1,CSARWGNTGELFF
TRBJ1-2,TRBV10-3,CAISSWDLQDIANYGYTF
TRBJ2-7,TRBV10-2,CASTPGQSWYEQYF
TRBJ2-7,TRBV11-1,CASSLSVGGARDEQYF
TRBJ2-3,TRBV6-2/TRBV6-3,CASSYSGLAGADTQYF
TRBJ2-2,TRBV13,CASSQGAGRWELFF
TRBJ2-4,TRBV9,CASSTTGENIQYF
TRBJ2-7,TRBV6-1,CASSEARTYPKEQYF
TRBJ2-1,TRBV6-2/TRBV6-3,CASSYEPGVAGGEQFF
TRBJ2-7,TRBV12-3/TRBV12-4,CASSLEGWGEQYF
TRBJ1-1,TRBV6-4,CASNKMGGTYQRGTRDTEAFF
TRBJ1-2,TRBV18,CASSPSTANYGYTF
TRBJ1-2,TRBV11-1,CASSLGDRDNNYGYTF
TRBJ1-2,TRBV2,CASSEAGRNYGYTF
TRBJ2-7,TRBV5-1,CASSWDTRTYEQYF
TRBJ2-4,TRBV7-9,CASSPSRIKVAKNIQYF
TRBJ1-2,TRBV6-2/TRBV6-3,CASSYGRVGGYTF
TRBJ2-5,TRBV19,CASSSYRRQGGEETQYF
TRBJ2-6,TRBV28,CASSGRDRALTSGANVLTF
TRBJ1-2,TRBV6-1,CASSEGTVNYGYTF
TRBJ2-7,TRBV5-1,CASSTDRGEQYF
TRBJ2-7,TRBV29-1,CSVVEGTGGYEQYF
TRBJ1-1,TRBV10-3,CAISEGGAVTEAFF
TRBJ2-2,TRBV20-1,CSATPFGGENTGELFF
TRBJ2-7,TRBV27,CASKRPGLAVYEQYF
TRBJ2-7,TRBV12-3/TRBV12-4,CASSLRGGDEQYF
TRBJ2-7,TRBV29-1,CSVTRTGPYEQYF
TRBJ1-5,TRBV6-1,CASKPVQGGNQPQHF
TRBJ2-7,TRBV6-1,CASSPPGGAPYEQYF
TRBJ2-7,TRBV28,CASSLPEDRAYEQYF
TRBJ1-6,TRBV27,CASSLGDRGPSPLHF
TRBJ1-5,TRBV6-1,CASKKQVNSNQPQHF